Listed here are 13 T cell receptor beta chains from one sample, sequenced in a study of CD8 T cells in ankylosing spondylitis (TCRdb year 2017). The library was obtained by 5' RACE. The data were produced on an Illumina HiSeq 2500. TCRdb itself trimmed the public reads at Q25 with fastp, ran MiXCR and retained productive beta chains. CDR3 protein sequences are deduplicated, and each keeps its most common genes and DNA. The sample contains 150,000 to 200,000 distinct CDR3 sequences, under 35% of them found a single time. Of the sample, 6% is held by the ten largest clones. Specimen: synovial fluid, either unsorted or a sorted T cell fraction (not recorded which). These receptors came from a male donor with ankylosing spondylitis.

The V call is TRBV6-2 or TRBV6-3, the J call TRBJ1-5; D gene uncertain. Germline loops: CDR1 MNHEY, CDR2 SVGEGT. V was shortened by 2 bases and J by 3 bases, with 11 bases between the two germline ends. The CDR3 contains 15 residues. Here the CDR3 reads CASSYAGSYNQPQHF. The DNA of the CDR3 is TGTGCCAGCAGTTACGCAGGCAGCTACAATCAGCCCCAGCATTTT.

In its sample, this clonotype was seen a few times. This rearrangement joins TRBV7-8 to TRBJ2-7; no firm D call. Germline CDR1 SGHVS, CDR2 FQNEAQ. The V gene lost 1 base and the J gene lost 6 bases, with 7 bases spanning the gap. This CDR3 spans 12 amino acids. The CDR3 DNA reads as TGTGCCAGCAGCTTAGAGGGCAGCGAGCAGTACTTC. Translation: CASSLEGSEQYF.

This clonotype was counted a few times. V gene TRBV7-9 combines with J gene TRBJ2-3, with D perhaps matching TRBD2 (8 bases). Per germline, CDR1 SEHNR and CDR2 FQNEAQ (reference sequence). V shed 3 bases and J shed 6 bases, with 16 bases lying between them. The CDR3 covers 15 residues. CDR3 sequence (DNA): TGTGCCAGCAGCTTCCCCGGGAGGGGGCCTGATACGCAGTATTTT. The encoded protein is CASSFPGRGPDTQYF.

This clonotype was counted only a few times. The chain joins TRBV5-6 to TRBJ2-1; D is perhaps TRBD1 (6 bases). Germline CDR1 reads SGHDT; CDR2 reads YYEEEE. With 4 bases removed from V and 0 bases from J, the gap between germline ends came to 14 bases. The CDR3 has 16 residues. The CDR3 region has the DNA TGTGCCAGCAGCCCCCGAGGGGGTAGCTCCTACAATGAGCAGTTCTTC. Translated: CASSPRGGSSYNEQFF.

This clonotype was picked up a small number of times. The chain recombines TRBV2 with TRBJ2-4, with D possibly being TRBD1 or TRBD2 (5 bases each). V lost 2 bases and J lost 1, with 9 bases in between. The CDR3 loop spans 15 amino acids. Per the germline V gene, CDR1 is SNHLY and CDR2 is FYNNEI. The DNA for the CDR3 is TGTGCCAGCAGTGAACCGGGGCCGGCCAAAAACATTCAGTACTTC. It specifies CASSEPGPAKNIQYF.

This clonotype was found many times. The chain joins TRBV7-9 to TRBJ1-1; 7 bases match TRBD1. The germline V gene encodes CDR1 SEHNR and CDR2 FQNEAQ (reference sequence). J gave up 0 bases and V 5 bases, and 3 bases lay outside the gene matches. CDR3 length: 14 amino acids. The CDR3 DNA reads TGTGCCAGCAGCGTGGGACAGTTGAACACTGAAGCTTTCTTT. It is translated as CASSVGQLNTEAFF.

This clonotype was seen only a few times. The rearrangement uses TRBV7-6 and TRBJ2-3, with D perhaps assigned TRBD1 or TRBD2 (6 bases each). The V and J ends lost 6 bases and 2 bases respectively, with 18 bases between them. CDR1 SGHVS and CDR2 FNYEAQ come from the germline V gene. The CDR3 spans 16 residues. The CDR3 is CASSSTSGALTDTQYF. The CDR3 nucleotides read TGTGCCAGCAGTTCTACCTCGGGGGCCCTCACAGATACGCAGTATTTT.

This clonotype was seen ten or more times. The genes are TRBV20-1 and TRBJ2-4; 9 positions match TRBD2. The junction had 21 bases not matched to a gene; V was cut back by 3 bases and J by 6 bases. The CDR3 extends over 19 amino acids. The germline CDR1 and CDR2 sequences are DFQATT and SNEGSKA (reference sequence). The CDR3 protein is CSARLPLAGEPRRGNIQYF. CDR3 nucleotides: TGCAGTGCTAGGTTGCCGTTAGCGGGAGAACCGAGGAGGGGAAACATTCAGTACTTC.

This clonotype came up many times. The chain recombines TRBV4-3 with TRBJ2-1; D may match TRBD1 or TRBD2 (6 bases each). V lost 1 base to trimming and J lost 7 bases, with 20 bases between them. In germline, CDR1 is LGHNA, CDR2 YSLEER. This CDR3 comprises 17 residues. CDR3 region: CASSQGGASGGRNEQFF. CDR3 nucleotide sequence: TGCGCCAGCAGCCAAGGGGGGGCCTCCGGCGGAAGGAATGAGCAGTTCTTC.

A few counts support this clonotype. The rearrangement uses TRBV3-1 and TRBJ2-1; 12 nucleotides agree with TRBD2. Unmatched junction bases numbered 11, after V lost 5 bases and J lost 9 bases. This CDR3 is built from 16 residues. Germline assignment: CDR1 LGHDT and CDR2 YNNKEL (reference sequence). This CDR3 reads CASSVLAGGPTAEQFF. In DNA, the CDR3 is TGTGCCAGCAGCGTCCTAGCGGGGGGGCCCACGGCTGAGCAGTTCTTC.

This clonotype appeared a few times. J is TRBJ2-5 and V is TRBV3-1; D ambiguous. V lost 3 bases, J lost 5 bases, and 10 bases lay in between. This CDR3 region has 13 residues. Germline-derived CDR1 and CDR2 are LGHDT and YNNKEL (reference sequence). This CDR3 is CASSHGYRETQYF. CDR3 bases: TGTGCCAGCAGCCACGGATATAGGGAGACCCAGTACTTC.

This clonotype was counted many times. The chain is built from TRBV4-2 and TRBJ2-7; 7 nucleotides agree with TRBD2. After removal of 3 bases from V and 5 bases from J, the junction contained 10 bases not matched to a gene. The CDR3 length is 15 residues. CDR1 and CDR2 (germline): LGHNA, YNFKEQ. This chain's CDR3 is CASSQPGGNRNEQYF. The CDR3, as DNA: TGTGCCAGCAGCCAGCCCGGGGGGAATCGTAACGAGCAGTACTTC.

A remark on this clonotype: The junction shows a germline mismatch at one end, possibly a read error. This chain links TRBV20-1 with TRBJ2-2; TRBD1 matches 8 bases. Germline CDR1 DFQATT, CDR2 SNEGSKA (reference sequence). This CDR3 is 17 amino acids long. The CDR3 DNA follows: TGCAGTGCTACCTCGACTGACAGGGGAACGAACACCGGGAAGCTGTTTTTT. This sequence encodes CSATSTDRGTNTGKLFF.